This TCR beta chain was captured in a study of shared clonotypes between healthy human individuals. Trimming left V 5 bases short and J 0 bases short, with 5 bases between. CDR1 is SNHLY, CDR2 FYNNEI, per germline. The CDR3 consists of 13 residues. The table lists this clone with a few counts. Other DNA variants within this sample encode the same CDR3. Only in-frame clones appear in the TCRdb table, and some are missing; sequencing was by immunoSEQ multiplex PCR. In the table there are about 2.4 million clones, roughly 93% of which are singletons. Nashville, Tennessee was home to all donors, each a Caucasian adult. The split of CD4+ cells yielded CD45RA+ naive and CD45RA-negative memory subsets.

The sequence was obtained from a man between 18 and 29 years old in good health. Some clones in this sample may be carry-over from other donors' samples. Material for sequencing was naive CD4+ T cells from PBMCs. The sample's subset: CD45RA+ positively selected. J is TRBJ1-5 and V is TRBV2, with D unclear. The CDR3 sequence: CASSPYSNQPQHF. CDR3 DNA sequence: TGTGCCAGCAGTCCGTATAGCAATCAGCCCCAGCATTTT. Based on the CDR3 plus reference TRBV2 and TRBJ1-5, the full variable domain is EPEVTQTPSHQVTQMGQEVILRCVPISNHLYFYWYRQILGQKVEFLVSFYNNEISEKSEIFDDQFSVERPDGSNFTLKIRSTKLEDSAMYFCASSPYSNQPQHFGDGTRLSIL.